Below, 7 T cell receptor beta chains from the same sample are listed, as sequenced in a study of beta chain features in type 1 diabetes. Study-level results: TCRB CDR3s from Type 1 diabetes patients were moderately but significantly shorter in all four CD4+ subsets.

No antigens are known for them. Expressed TCRB transcripts were sequenced, since all the RNA that had been isolated was reverse transcribed. Assay used: immunoSEQ multiplex PCR; TCRdb lists only in-frame clones, some missing. The sample has around 710,000 clones; roughly an eighth are singletons. The sequencing sample was made of naive CD4+ T cells from blood. All receptors derive from a man aged 25-45 years with type 1 diabetes.

This clone was picked up a small number of times. The rearrangement uses TRBV4-2 and TRBJ2-1, with 8 bases lining up with TRBD2. CDR3 length equals 16 residues. Germline assignment: CDR1 LGHNA and CDR2 YNFKEQ. Unmatched junction bases numbered 11, after V lost 3 bases and J lost 7 bases. The CDR3 is CASSQTPSGGGNEQFF. The DNA for the CDR3 is TGTGCCAGCAGCCAGACCCCCAGCGGGGGCGGAAATGAGCAGTTCTTC.

The chain recombines TRBV5-4 with TRBJ2-7; D is uncertain. The germline V gene has CDR1 SGHNT and CDR2 YYREEE (reference sequence). The CDR3 contains 13 residues. V was trimmed by 5 bases and J by 1 base, leaving 10 bases between them. The CDR3 here is CASRFDWSYEQYF. In nucleotides, the CDR3 is TGTGCCAGCAGGTTTGATTGGTCCTACGAGCAGTACTTC.

The DNA for the CDR3 is TGTGCCATCAGAAGGACAGGGGAGGGTCGCGAGACCCAGTACTTC. Its protein is CAIRRTGEGRETQYF. The chain couples TRBV10-3 to TRBJ2-5; 9 positions agree with TRBD1. Germline V CDR1 and CDR2: ENHRY, SYGVKD. After removal of 6 bases from V and 5 bases from J, the junction contained 10 bases not matched to a gene. This CDR3 comprises 15 residues.

This clone has just a few counts. The V and J genes are TRBV10-3 and TRBJ2-2; D could derive from TRBD1 or TRBD2 (7 bases each). Germline V gene data show CDR1 as ENHRY and CDR2 as SYGVKD. This CDR3 has 15 residues. V was trimmed by 2 bases and J by 4 bases, leaving 11 bases between them. CDR3 nucleotide sequence: TGTGCCATCAGTGAGGACAGGGAGGGCACCGGGGAGCTGTTTTTT. Translation: CAISEDREGTGELFF.

The genes are TRBV9 and TRBJ2-1; 9 bases agree with TRBD2. Germline lookup yields CDR1 SGDLS and CDR2 YYNGEE. V lost 1 base to trimming and J lost 5 bases; unmatched junction nucleotides: 1. This CDR3 has 14 residues. CDR3 sequence reads: CASSVRLADNEQFF. CDR3 nucleotides: TGTGCCAGCAGCGTAAGACTAGCGGACAATGAGCAGTTCTTC.

This clone came up a few times. This rearrangement joins TRBV9 to TRBJ2-5; a weak D match, TRBD2 (7 bases). The ends were cut back, 4 bases at V and 5 bases at J, with 18 bases in the middle. The CDR3 spans 15 residues. The V gene's germline CDR1 is SGDLS and CDR2 YYNGEE. DNA of the CDR3: TGTGCCAGCAGCCTGGGGGCGACTAGCCGGGAGACCCAGTACTTC. It is translated as CASSLGATSRETQYF.

This clone was seen a handful of times. The gene calls are TRBV27 and TRBJ1-2; 8 bases align to TRBD1. Losses at the gene ends were 4 bases for V and 7 bases for J; bases not matched to a gene: 11. From germline, CDR1 is MNHEY and CDR2 SMNVEV (reference sequence). The CDR3 length is 15 residues. CDR3 amino acids: CASSSLSDRGSGYTF. DNA for the CDR3: TGTGCCAGCAGTTCTCTCTCCGACAGGGGCTCTGGCTACACCTTC.